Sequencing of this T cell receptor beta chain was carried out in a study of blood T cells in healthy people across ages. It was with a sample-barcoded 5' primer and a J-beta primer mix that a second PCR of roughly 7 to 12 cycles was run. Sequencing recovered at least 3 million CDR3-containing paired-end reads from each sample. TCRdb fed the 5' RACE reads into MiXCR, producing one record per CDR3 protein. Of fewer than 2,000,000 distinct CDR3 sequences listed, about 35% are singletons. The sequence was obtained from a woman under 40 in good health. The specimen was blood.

The CDR3 DNA sequence: TGTGCCAGCAGGTTCGGGACAGGGGATCAGCCCCAGCATTTT. This sequence encodes CASRFGTGDQPQHF. V and J are TRBV27 and TRBJ1-5, with 10 bases matching TRBD1. The junction had 4 bases not matched to a gene; V was cut back by 6 bases and J by 5 bases. CDR1 and CDR2 from the germline V gene are MNHEY and SMNVEV (reference sequence). This CDR3 is built from 14 residues.